The 26 T cell receptor beta chains given below trace back to one sample, sequenced in a study of identifying expanded T cells in peripheral blood. Sequenced by immunoSEQ multiplex PCR; TCRdb stores in-frame clones only, minus some. The data contain around 50,000 clones, approximately 89% of them seen just once; the ten biggest clones take up 3.5% to 4.5%. Sequencing used blood. These receptors all stem from a person aged 18-69 years in good health.

J is TRBJ2-7 and V is TRBV21-1; no check of the table's D call, TRBD1, against the DNA was made. TRBV21-1 is a pseudogene. There are 14 residues in the CDR3. The CDR3 coding sequence is TGTGCCAGCAGCAATGCAGGATTACCTTACGAGCAGTACTTC. Translation: CASSNAGLPYEQYF.

V gene TRBV6-5 combines with J gene TRBJ2-4; D remains ambiguous. The CDR3 has 11 residues. The germline gives CDR1 MNHEY, CDR2 SVGAGI. Trimming stripped 2 bases from V and 11 bases from J, with 7 bases between. The CDR3 DNA reads TGTGCCAGCAGTTACCAGGACGTTCAGTACTTC. Protein product: CASSYQDVQYF.

V usage is TRBV7-6 and J usage is TRBJ2-1; 8 bases line up with TRBD1. This CDR3 comprises 16 residues. Looked up from germline, CDR1 is SGHVS and CDR2 is FNYEAQ. Trimming removed 3 bases from V and 0 bases from J; junction bases left unmatched: 4. In nucleotides, the CDR3 is TGTGCCAGCAGCTTCTTGACAGGGGACTCCTACAATGAGCAGTTCTTC. Amino acid sequence: CASSFLTGDSYNEQFF.

The J gene is TRBJ2-2, the V gene TRBV18; D is undetermined. Germline assignment: CDR1 KGHSH and CDR2 LQKENI. Deletions cut 3 bases from V and 1 base from J, with 12 bases between. The length of the CDR3 is 16 residues. The CDR3 nucleotides are TGTGCCAGCTCACCCGTAATCCTTCAGAACACCGGGGAGCTGTTTTTT. Protein product: CASSPVILQNTGELFF.

This clone was seen a handful of times. The J gene is TRBJ1-2, the V gene TRBV6-5, with D possibly being TRBD1 (6 bases). The ends were cut back, 7 bases at V and 1 base at J, with 10 bases in the middle. This CDR3 region has 13 residues. Germline assignment: CDR1 MNHEY and CDR2 SVGAGI. CDR3 in amino acids: CASTQQGNYGYTF. CDR3 DNA sequence: TGTGCCAGCACCCAACAGGGTAACTATGGCTACACCTTC.

This chain joins TRBV7-9 and TRBJ1-6, with D unresolved. Germline V gene data show CDR1 as SEHNR and CDR2 as FQNEAQ (reference sequence). This CDR3 region has 13 residues. Trimming removed 3 bases from V and 6 bases from J, with 6 bases in between. CDR3 nucleotide sequence: TGTGCCAGCAGCTTGACGGCTAATTCACCCCTCCACTTT. The encoded protein is CASSLTANSPLHF. Filled out from reference TRBV7-9 and TRBJ1-6, the complete variable domain reads DTGVSQNPRHKITKRGQNVTFRCDPISEHNRLYWYRQTLGQGPEFLTYFQNEAQLEKSRLLSDRFSAERPKGSFSTLEIQRTEQGDSAMYLCASSLTANSPLHFGNGTRLTVT.

The rearrangement links TRBV19 to TRBJ2-3; 12 bases align to TRBD2. Germline CDR1 and CDR2: LNHDA and SQIVND (reference sequence). The CDR3 runs 17 residues. The V gene end was trimmed by 4 bases and the J gene end by 6 bases; junction bases not matched to a gene: 11. The CDR3 reads CASSRTSGIPRGDTQYF. As DNA, the CDR3 is TGTGCCAGTAGTAGGACTAGCGGGATTCCACGAGGGGATACGCAGTATTTT.

This rearrangement joins TRBV7-9 to TRBJ1-5; D gene ambiguous. CDR1 and CDR2 (germline): SEHNR, FQNEAQ (reference sequence). The CDR3 totals 13 residues. Trimming pared 5 bases from V and 5 bases from J, leaving 10 bases between. CDR3 DNA: TGTGCCAGCAGCCAGGACGGAGATCAGCCCCAGCATTTT. It codes for CASSQDGDQPQHF.

The V and J genes are TRBV5-1 and TRBJ2-5, with TRBD2 matching 8 bases. This CDR3 region has 15 residues. V gave up 0 bases and J gave up 5 bases; unmatched junction bases: 6. Germline V CDR1 and CDR2: SGHRS, YFSETQ. CDR3 sequence reads: CASSLGAGVRETQYF. In nucleotides, the CDR3 is TGCGCCAGCAGCTTGGGAGCGGGGGTCAGGGAGACCCAGTACTTC.

The chain links TRBV7-2 to TRBJ2-1; TRBD2 aligns across 9 bases. This CDR3 comprises 15 residues. Germline V CDR1 and CDR2: SGHTA, FQGNSA. V was pared by 4 bases and J by 8 bases, with 9 bases of the junction left unmatched. CDR3 protein: CASSSRLADFDEQFF. The CDR3 DNA sequence: TGTGCCAGCAGCTCCCGACTAGCGGACTTCGATGAGCAGTTCTTC. Supplemented by reference TRBV7-2 and TRBJ2-1, the full variable domain reads GAGVSQSPSNKVTEKGKDVELRCDPISGHTALYWYRQSLGQGLEFLIYFQGNSAPDKSGLPSDRFSAERTGGSVSTLTIQRTQQEDSAVYLCASSSRLADFDEQFFGPGTRLTVL.

The V and J genes are TRBV4-3 and TRBJ2-2, with 15 bases lining up with TRBD2. Per germline, CDR1 LGHNA and CDR2 YSLEER. The CDR3 loop spans 18 amino acids. Trimming took 3 bases from V and 5 from J; bases not matched to a gene: 7. CDR3 sequence: CASSQGLAGGGRTGELFF. CDR3 sequence (DNA): TGCGCCAGCAGCCAGGGACTAGCGGGGGGCGGTCGGACCGGGGAGCTGTTTTTT.

V is TRBV20-1 and J is TRBJ2-3; unclear D gene. Per germline, CDR1 DFQATT and CDR2 SNEGSKA (reference sequence). This CDR3 region has 11 residues. Trimming took 5 bases from V and 2 from J, leaving 5 bases between them. This CDR3 reads CSALNTDTQYF. The CDR3 region has the DNA TGCAGTGCTCTCAACACAGATACGCAGTATTTT.

The V call is TRBV10-2, the J call TRBJ1-2; D is unresolved. Looked up from germline, CDR1 is WSHSY and CDR2 is SAAADI. The germline V and J ends were trimmed by 7 bases and 1 base, with 13 bases remaining between them. The CDR3 is 14 amino acids. In nucleotides, the CDR3 is TGCGCCAGCATGGGCAGCGCAAATAACTATGGCTACACCTTC. It encodes CASMGSANNYGYTF.

This rearrangement joins TRBV5-1 to TRBJ2-5; no clear D gene. The CDR3 runs 13 residues. The germline gives CDR1 SGHRS, CDR2 YFSETQ. Trimming left V 7 bases short and J 4 bases short, with 14 bases between. The CDR3 loop is CASFVVGSETQYF. CDR3 nucleotide sequence: TGCGCCAGCTTTGTGGTGGGTTCAGAGACCCAGTACTTC.

The V call is TRBV5-1, the J call TRBJ1-1; no definite D call. Trimming took 4 bases from V and 1 from J, leaving 17 bases between them. This CDR3 region has 16 residues. The germline gives CDR1 SGHRS, CDR2 YFSETQ. The CDR3 DNA reads as TGCGCCAGCAGCCCTTCCAGATCAGGTGCGAACACTGAAGCTTTCTTT. It specifies CASSPSRSGANTEAFF.

This rearrangement joins TRBV4-3 to TRBJ2-4, with unresolved D. Looked up from germline, CDR1 is LGHNA and CDR2 is YSLEER. Trimming removed 0 bases from V and 4 bases from J, with 22 bases in between. The CDR3 covers 19 residues. The CDR3: CASSQEMNGPQTSKNIQYF. CDR3 in DNA: TGCGCCAGCAGCCAAGAAATGAACGGGCCCCAAACCTCAAAAAACATTCAGTACTTC.

This chain joins TRBV19 and TRBJ1-1, with TRBD1 identical over 10 bases. CDR3 size: 13 residues. Germline-derived CDR1 and CDR2 are LNHDA and SQIVND (reference sequence). V gave up 4 bases and J gave up 7 bases; unmatched junction bases: 3. Here the CDR3 DNA reads TGTGCCAGTAGTACCCGGACAGGGGGTGAAGCTTTCTTT. This sequence encodes CASSTRTGGEAFF.

The V gene is TRBV7-8, the J gene TRBJ2-4; TRBD1 matches at 8 bases. The germline V gene has CDR1 SGHVS and CDR2 FQNEAQ. The CDR3 is 14 residues long. Trimming at V came to 4 bases and at J to 4 bases, leaving 3 bases not matched to a gene. This CDR3 reads CASSSRTGKNIQYF. In DNA, the CDR3 is TGTGCCAGCAGCTCGAGGACAGGGAAAAACATTCAGTACTTC.

This rearrangement joins TRBV10-3 to TRBJ1-3; weak D call: TRBD1 (5 bases). Trimming removed 5 bases from V and 7 bases from J, with 18 bases in between. This CDR3 is built from 15 residues. Germline CDR1 and CDR2: ENHRY and SYGVKD. CDR3 in DNA: TGTGCCATCAGTCCAGTCGGGGGAGTTTACAACACCATATATTTT. Its protein is CAISPVGGVYNTIYF.

J is TRBJ1-1 and V is TRBV11-2; no firm D call. The CDR3 is 13 amino acids. Germline CDR1 SGHAT, CDR2 FQNNGV. V was cut by 2 bases and J by 1 base, with 5 bases left in between. The CDR3: CASSLRQNTEAFF. The CDR3 bases are TGTGCCAGCAGCTTACGACAGAACACTGAAGCTTTCTTT.

This clone has just one count. The chain uses TRBV9 and TRBJ1-2, with 9 bases identical to TRBD1. Germline assignment: CDR1 SGDLS and CDR2 YYNGEE. V shed 1 base, J shed 7 bases, and the junction held 5 bases outside the gene matches. There are 14 residues in the CDR3. CDR3 in amino acids: CASSVLGTGSGYTF. The CDR3 DNA reads TGTGCCAGCAGCGTACTAGGGACAGGGAGTGGCTACACCTTC.

The genes are TRBV6-5 and TRBJ2-3; D possibly corresponds to TRBD1 (6 bases). The length of the CDR3 is 15 residues. Looked up from germline, CDR1 is MNHEY and CDR2 is SVGAGI. V lost 4 bases and J lost 3, with 14 bases in between. CDR3 protein: CASSLQGLETDTQYF. As DNA, the CDR3 is TGTGCCAGCAGTTTACAGGGCCTAGAGACAGATACGCAGTATTTT.

The V call is TRBV23-1, the J call TRBJ1-3; D unresolved. TRBV23-1 is designated an ORF whose function remains uncertain. Trimming took off 4 bases at V and 8 bases at J, with 18 bases between the two ends. The CDR3 sequence is 15 residues long. The CDR3: CASSPGLGLRYTIYF. DNA for the CDR3: TGCGCCAGCAGTCCCGGACTAGGTCTGCGGTACACCATATATTTT.

This chain joins TRBV28 and TRBJ2-3, with a weak D call TRBD2 (6 bases). CDR1 and CDR2 from the germline V gene are MDHEN and SYDVKM. This CDR3 has 16 residues. Trimming pared 2 bases from V and 5 bases from J, leaving 17 bases between. For the CDR3, the DNA is TGTGCCAGCAGTTTAGGCGGGGAGAACCTGGGAGATACGCAGTATTTT. Translation: CASSLGGENLGDTQYF.

The rearrangement links TRBV19 to TRBJ2-3, with TRBD2 matching over 10 bases. Germline trimming cut 8 bases from V and 4 bases from J; bases unmatched to any gene: 6. The CDR3 spans 14 residues. Germline CDR1 LNHDA, CDR2 SQIVND (reference sequence). The CDR3: CASHDSGRADTQYF. In DNA, the CDR3 is TGTGCCAGTCACGACAGCGGGAGGGCAGATACGCAGTATTTT.

The chain is built from TRBV19 and TRBJ2-2; a possible D gene is TRBD2 (5 bases). Germline CDR1 is LNHDA and CDR2 is SQIVND (reference sequence). V was trimmed by 7 bases and J by 3 bases, leaving 12 bases between them. This CDR3 comprises 14 residues. CDR3 nucleotides: TGTGCCAGTAAGAGAGGGTCGGACACCGGGGAGCTGTTTTTT. It encodes CASKRGSDTGELFF.